This T cell receptor (beta chain) derives from a study of T cell repertoires in cytomegalovirus infection. This clonotype was seen a few times. The antigen is not known. This CDR3 comprises 14 residues. Germline V gene data show CDR1 as MNHNS and CDR2 as SASEGT. Trimming took 4 bases from V and 6 from J, leaving 10 bases between them. Study-wide points: There were HLA-C-restricted CMV-specific TCR beta clonotypes dominating the ex vivo response.

From the reads, TCRdb called clonotypes with MiXCR, one entry per CDR3 protein. The data hold a few hundred thousand distinct CDR3 sequences, with about 44% observed a single time. V and J are TRBV6-1 and TRBJ2-6; no clear D. The sequencing used cultured PBMCs, collected from culture after CMV antigen stimulation. This clonotype originated in a human donor in good health (CMV status not recorded). Some clones in this sample may be carry-over from other donors' samples. The CDR3 loop is CASSAVWEANVLTF. The CDR3 DNA follows: TGTGCCAGCAGTGCCGTGTGGGAGGCCAACGTCCTGACTTTC.